This T cell receptor (beta chain) stems from a study of blood T cell repertoires in COVID-19. In the study overall: The United States, Italy and Spain were the sources of the acute and convalescent COVID-19 samples. From T cells, B-cell-depleted T cells, or PBMCs came the material, which was cDNA or gDNA.

Using immunoSEQ multiplex PCR, the repertoire was profiled, and TCRdb retains in-frame clones only, with some absent. The sample consists of roughly 200,000 clones, around 86% of them appearing once. The length of the CDR3 is 18 residues. With V trimmed by 0 bases and J by 2 bases, 10 bases remained unmatched. From germline, CDR1 is SGHTA and CDR2 FQGNSA. The source is a man aged 55 to 70 with acute or convalescent COVID-19. V usage is TRBV7-2 and J usage is TRBJ2-3; 8 bases agree with TRBD2. The sample comprised peripheral blood. The DNA of the CDR3 is TGTGCCAGCAGCTTAGCGCCGGCGGGGGGCAGCCTCACAGATACGCAGTATTTT. It is translated as CASSLAPAGGSLTDTQYF.